This passage covers 5 T cell receptor beta chains from one sample sequenced in a study of T cell changes during pregnancy in multiple sclerosis. Clones were read by immunoSEQ multiplex PCR, and TCRdb kept only the in-frame ones, dropping some. The sample includes about 110,000 clones, roughly nine tenths of them seen just once. This specimen consisted of peripheral blood, obtained in the third trimester of pregnancy. The receptors stem from a female donor with multiple sclerosis, enrolled in a pregnancy study.

This rearrangement joins TRBV30 to TRBJ2-5, with 8 positions matching TRBD2. The V gene end was trimmed by 0 bases and the J gene end by 7 bases; junction bases not matched to a gene: 10. The CDR3 has 15 amino acids. Germline V gives CDR1 GTSNPN, CDR2 SVGIG (reference sequence). In nucleotides, the CDR3 is TGTGCCTGGAGTGTACGAAGCGGGGGTTTGGGGACCCAGTACTTC. It yields the protein CAWSVRSGGLGTQYF.

This clone has just a few counts. The J gene is TRBJ2-5, the V gene TRBV7-9; no clear D. Trimming pared 3 bases from V and 5 bases from J, leaving 13 bases between. The CDR3 has 14 amino acids. Germline CDR1 is SEHNR and CDR2 is FQNEAQ (reference sequence). In DNA, the CDR3 is TGTGCCAGCAGCTTCGGAGCCGGTTGGGAGACCCAGTACTTC. Translating it yields CASSFGAGWETQYF.

The chain uses TRBV5-6 and TRBJ1-2, with D uncertain. Germline lookup yields CDR1 SGHDT and CDR2 YYEEEE. The V gene lost 0 bases and the J gene lost 7 bases, with 13 bases spanning the gap. The CDR3 sequence is 14 residues long. CDR3 coding DNA: TGTGCCAGCAGCTTGGGACTTCCCTTGGGTGGCTACACCTTC. It specifies CASSLGLPLGGYTF.

The CDR3 spells CASNNLGQGNEKLFF. CDR3 DNA sequence: TGTGCCAGCAATAATTTGGGACAGGGGAATGAAAAACTGTTTTTT. The V gene is TRBV2, the J gene TRBJ1-4; 10 bases match TRBD1. Trimming took 7 bases from V and 5 from J; bases not matched to a gene: 7. From germline, CDR1 is SNHLY and CDR2 FYNNEI. CDR3 length: 15 residues.

A single count supports this clone. This chain joins TRBV15 and TRBJ2-5; tentatively, D is TRBD2 (5 bases). CDR1 and CDR2 from the germline V gene are LNHNV and YYDKDF (reference sequence). This CDR3 region has 18 residues. Deletions cut 5 bases from V and 3 bases from J, with 25 bases between. The CDR3 here is CATSPSGRFGSREETQYF. The CDR3 nucleotides read TGTGCCACCAGCCCAAGCGGACGGTTTGGCAGCCGGGAAGAGACCCAGTACTTC.